The source of this TCR beta chain is a study of human T cells and chemical hapten exposure. Across the whole study: Small differences in pooled library volume mainly drove the variation in TCR yields per sample.

Unseparated into fractions, whole blood served as the source from which total RNA was extracted. On this clonotype: Its specificity is unknown.

Single cDNA molecules in the library carried unique molecular identifiers attached during preparation. In the original workflow: Samples ranged from roughly 20,000 to 750,000 TCRs, with a median of around 100,000. From the reads, TCRdb called clonotypes with MiXCR, one entry per CDR3 protein. These V and J calls originate from TCRdb's pipeline instead of the authors' own analysis. The sample records about 120,000 distinct CDR3 sequences, roughly 8.5% being singletons. From germline, CDR1 is SQVTM and CDR2 ANQGSEA. The ends were cut back, 3 bases at V and 3 bases at J, with 10 bases in the middle. This CDR3 has 13 amino acids. Whole-study results and caveats: After DPC sensitization, TCRs above 1 in 1000 frequency showed no change.

The sequence was obtained from a human donor in good health. Some clones in this sample may be carry-over from other donors' samples. Sequencing was carried out using whole blood. The chain has TRBV29-1 and TRBJ2-3; a weak D match, TRBD2 (6 bases). DNA for the CDR3: TGCAGCGTTGAGGGACTCACAACAGATACGCAGTATTTT. It codes for CSVEGLTTDTQYF.